These 7 T cell receptor beta chains came from one sample sequenced in a study of OX40 agonist ivuxolimab in advanced cancers. Sequencing used immunoSEQ multiplex PCR; TCRdb keeps in-frame clones, though not all of them. The sample carries fewer than 100,000 clones, 80% to 90% recorded once. Specimen: CD4+ or CD8+ T cells sorted from blood, collected in a trial of the OX40 agonist ivuxolimab. These receptors all stem from an adult with an advanced solid tumor such as melanoma, head and neck, liver or kidney cancer.

The chain recombines TRBV6-4 with TRBJ1-2, with D maybe TRBD1 (5 bases). Germline V lookup: CDR1 MRHNA, CDR2 SNTAGT. The CDR3 has 14 residues. V shed 4 bases and J shed 0 bases, with 9 bases lying between them. CDR3 protein: CASSAQGANYGYTF. CDR3 sequence (DNA): TGTGCCAGCAGTGCTCAGGGAGCTAACTATGGCTACACCTTC.

CDR3: CASSVFTMVKNIQYF. The CDR3 DNA reads TGTGCCAGCAGCGTTTTCACAATGGTCAAAAACATTCAGTACTTC. The chain employs TRBV7-2 and TRBJ2-4, with unresolved D. The germline V gene has CDR1 SGHTA and CDR2 FQGNSA. Between the trimmed V and J ends, which lost 5 bases and 3 bases, there was a span of 14 bases. The CDR3 consists of 15 residues.

The chain couples TRBV5-1 to TRBJ2-1; weak D call: TRBD2 (6 bases). V gave up 1 base and J gave up 5 bases, with 10 bases separating them. This CDR3 region has 14 residues. Germline V gene sequence: CDR1 SGHRS, CDR2 YFSETQ. The CDR3 nucleotides read TGCGCCAGCAGCTTGAGCCGGGAGAACAATGAGCAGTTCTTC. Translated: CASSLSRENNEQFF.

The chain has TRBV6-6 and TRBJ2-7, with D possibly TRBD2 on 7 matching bases. The V end lost 2 bases, the J end lost 4 bases, and 12 bases lay between the germline ends. The CDR3 is 14 amino acids. CDR1 is MNHNY, CDR2 SVGAGI, per germline (reference sequence). This chain's CDR3 is CASSYTGGRYEQYF. CDR3 nucleotide sequence: TGTGCCAGCAGTTACACCGGGGGGCGGTACGAGCAGTACTTC.

V is TRBV7-2 and J is TRBJ1-3; D is possibly TRBD1 (6 bases). The V end was cut by 1 base, the J end by 2 bases, with 12 bases between. CDR3 length: 16 residues. Germline assignment: CDR1 SGHTA and CDR2 FQGNSA. As DNA, the CDR3 is TGTGCCAGCAGCTTAGATCCGGGGGCGCCTGGAAACACCATATATTTT. The encoded protein is CASSLDPGAPGNTIYF.

This clone occurred once. The rearrangement uses TRBV19 and TRBJ1-1; D gene ambiguous. Germline V CDR1 and CDR2: LNHDA, SQIVND (reference sequence). The CDR3 loop spans 15 amino acids. V was cut by 5 bases and J by 5 bases, with 18 bases left in between. This CDR3 is CASSPRGRVSTEAFF. CDR3 coding DNA: TGTGCCAGTAGTCCTCGAGGTCGGGTATCGACTGAAGCTTTCTTT.

The rearrangement uses TRBV4-1 and TRBJ2-7; 8 bases align to TRBD1. The junction had 2 bases not matched to a gene; V was cut back by 0 bases and J by 1 base. Germline lookup yields CDR1 MGHRA and CDR2 YSYEKL. The CDR3 sequence is 15 residues long. This chain's CDR3 is CASSQDGTGSYEQYF. The CDR3 DNA is TGCGCCAGCAGCCAAGACGGGACAGGTTCCTACGAGCAGTACTTC.